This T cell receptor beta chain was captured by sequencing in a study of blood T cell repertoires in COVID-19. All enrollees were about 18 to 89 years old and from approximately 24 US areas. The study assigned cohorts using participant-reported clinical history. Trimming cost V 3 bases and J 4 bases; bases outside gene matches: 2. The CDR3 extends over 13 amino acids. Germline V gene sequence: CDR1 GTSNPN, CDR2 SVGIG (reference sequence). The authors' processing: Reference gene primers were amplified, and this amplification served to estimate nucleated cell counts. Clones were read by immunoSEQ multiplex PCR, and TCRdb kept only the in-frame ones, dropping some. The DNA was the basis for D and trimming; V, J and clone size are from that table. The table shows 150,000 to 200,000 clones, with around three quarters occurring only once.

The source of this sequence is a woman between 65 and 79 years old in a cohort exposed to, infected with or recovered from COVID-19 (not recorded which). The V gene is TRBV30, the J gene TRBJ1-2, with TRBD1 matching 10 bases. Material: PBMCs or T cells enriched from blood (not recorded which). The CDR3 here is CAWRDRGIYGYTF. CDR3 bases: TGTGCCTGGAGGGACAGGGGGATCTATGGCTACACCTTC.